The 31 T cell receptor beta chains listed next were all sequenced from one sample in a study of cytomegalovirus exposure and HLA in healthy donors. The PCR used 60 Vbeta and 13 Jbeta primers. Clones were sequenced by immunoSEQ multiplex PCR, and TCRdb holds only the in-frame ones, with some missing. The sample has 170,000 or so clones, more than 80% seen once. Sequenced material: PBMCs. The receptors here all came from a man aged 18 to 35 in good health and CMV-seronegative.

The sample holds one count of this clone. The chain uses TRBV6-5 and TRBJ1-5; D unclear. Trimming removed 5 bases from V and 0 bases from J, with 8 bases in between. The CDR3 runs to 14 residues. In germline, CDR1 is MNHEY, CDR2 SVGAGI. The chain's CDR3 is CASSDDYSNQPQHF. The CDR3 DNA is TGTGCCAGCAGTGATGACTATAGCAATCAGCCCCAGCATTTT.

The V gene is TRBV19, the J gene TRBJ2-5, with 10 bases matching TRBD1. J gave up 9 bases and V 0 bases, and 1 base lay outside the gene matches. The length of the CDR3 is 13 residues. The germline V gene encodes CDR1 LNHDA and CDR2 SQIVND (reference sequence). CDR3 bases: TGTGCCAGTAGTATAGATGGGACAGGGGCCCAGTACTTC. Translation: CASSIDGTGAQYF.

The chain combines TRBV7-9 with TRBJ1-2; TRBD1 matches 9 bases. CDR3 length: 15 amino acids. V shed 5 bases, J shed 5 bases, and the junction held 9 bases outside the gene matches. From germline, CDR1 is SEHNR and CDR2 FQNEAQ (reference sequence). The CDR3 spells CASSQGTGYQYGYTF. DNA for the CDR3: TGTGCCAGCAGCCAGGGGACAGGGTATCAGTATGGCTACACCTTC.

The chain employs TRBV7-2 and TRBJ2-6, with 10 nucleotides matching TRBD1. Per the germline V gene, CDR1 is SGHTA and CDR2 is FQGNSA. The CDR3 contains 19 residues. V gave up 1 base and J gave up 0 bases; unmatched junction bases: 6. The CDR3 protein is CASSLEKGQGYSGANVLTF. The CDR3, as DNA: TGTGCCAGCAGCTTAGAGAAGGGACAGGGGTACTCTGGGGCCAACGTCCTGACTTTC.

The V call is TRBV9, the J call TRBJ2-2; D possibly corresponds to TRBD2 (6 bases). V was pared by 0 bases and J by 4 bases, with 13 bases between. This CDR3 is 16 amino acids long. Germline-derived CDR1 and CDR2 are SGDLS and YYNGEE. Here the CDR3 reads CASSVVAGRSTGELFF. The CDR3 coding sequence is TGTGCCAGCAGCGTAGTGGCAGGGAGGAGCACCGGGGAGCTGTTTTTT.

The CDR3 coding sequence is TGTGCCAAAGAGACAGACCAAGAGACCCAGTACTTC. Translating gives CAKETDQETQYF. The chain is built from TRBV6-4 and TRBJ2-5; tentative D call: TRBD1 (5 bases). CDR3 length: 12 residues. The germline CDR1 and CDR2 sequences are MRHNA and SNTAGT. Trimming removed 10 bases from V and 0 bases from J, with 9 bases in between.

In this sample, this clone turned up once. The V call is TRBV5-8, the J call TRBJ2-1; D perhaps matches TRBD1 (6 bases). CDR1 and CDR2 (germline): SGHTS, YDEGEE. The CDR3 extends over 15 amino acids. Trimming stripped 0 bases from V and 6 bases from J, with 13 bases between. CDR3 protein: CASSLDRVRGNEQFF. DNA of the CDR3: TGTGCCAGCAGCTTGGACAGGGTAAGGGGCAATGAGCAGTTCTTC.

The V gene is TRBV2, the J gene TRBJ2-3; 14 bases are shared with TRBD2. Trimming cost V 2 bases and J 5 bases; bases outside gene matches: 9. CDR3 length: 18 amino acids. The germline gives CDR1 SNHLY, CDR2 FYNNEI. DNA for the CDR3: TGTGCCAGCAGTGAAATTGGGGGGACTAGCGGGAGAGGAGATACGCAGTATTTT. It yields the protein CASSEIGGTSGRGDTQYF.

The chain uses TRBV30 and TRBJ2-3; D possibly corresponds to TRBD1 (5 bases). V was pared by 0 bases and J by 5 bases, with 12 bases between. The length of the CDR3 is 14 residues. Germline loops: CDR1 GTSNPN, CDR2 SVGIG (reference sequence). CDR3 nucleotides: TGTGCCTGGAGTGTACGCAGGGCGAGAGATACGCAGTATTTT. This translates into CAWSVRRARDTQYF.

V and J are TRBV5-6 and TRBJ1-2; 7 bases line up with TRBD1. With 2 bases clipped from V and 4 bases from J, the junction kept 14 bases outside the gene matches. There are 17 residues in the CDR3. CDR1 SGHDT and CDR2 YYEEEE come from the germline V gene. In DNA, the CDR3 is TGTGCCAGCAGCTTTATCCCACCTGACAGGGTAATCTATGGCTACACCTTC. It yields the protein CASSFIPPDRVIYGYTF. The full variable domain, its missing parts supplied by reference TRBV5-6 and TRBJ1-2, is DAGVTQSPTHLIKTRGQQVTLRCSPKSGHDTVSWYQQALGQGPQFIFQYYEEEERQRGNFPDRFSGHQFPNYSSELNVNALLLGDSALYLCASSFIPPDRVIYGYTFGSGTRLTVV.

This clone was detected once. Here the CDR3 reads CASSPTDRDEQYF. CDR3 DNA sequence: TGTGCCAGCAGTCCCACCGACAGGGACGAGCAGTACTTC. The V and J genes are TRBV7-8 and TRBJ2-7; 7 bases match TRBD1. V shed 6 bases and J 5 bases; nucleotides not matched to a gene: 7. The CDR3 totals 13 residues. Germline CDR1 reads SGHVS; CDR2 reads FQNEAQ.

V usage is TRBV11-3 and J usage is TRBJ1-4, with a tentative D call TRBD1 (5 bases). V was cut by 0 bases and J by 0 bases, with 14 bases left in between. The germline CDR1 and CDR2 sequences are SGHNT and YENEEA. The CDR3 runs 18 residues. Here the CDR3 DNA reads TGTGCCAGCAGCTTAGATGGGCAGGGAGGCCCAACTAATGAAAAACTGTTTTTT. Translated: CASSLDGQGGPTNEKLFF.

The V and J genes are TRBV28 and TRBJ1-6, with unresolved D. The germline V gene encodes CDR1 MDHEN and CDR2 SYDVKM. The CDR3 runs 15 residues. The ends were cut back, 3 bases at V and 8 bases at J, with 14 bases in the middle. Here the CDR3 reads CASSFEGRVYSPLHF. CDR3 coding DNA: TGTGCCAGCAGTTTTGAGGGTAGGGTTTATTCACCCCTCCACTTT.

The chain employs TRBV18 and TRBJ2-2; 7 nucleotides align to TRBD1. The germline V gene has CDR1 KGHSH and CDR2 LQKENI. The CDR3 consists of 16 residues. V shed 4 bases and J 5 bases; nucleotides not matched to a gene: 10. CDR3 region: CASSLGRDSQTGELFF. For the CDR3, the DNA is TGTGCCAGCTCACTTGGAAGGGACAGCCAGACCGGGGAGCTGTTTTTT.

The chain carries TRBV7-6 and TRBJ1-5, with D uncertain. This CDR3 has 17 amino acids. Germline V gives CDR1 SGHVS, CDR2 FNYEAQ. Trimming stripped 0 bases from V and 6 bases from J, with 18 bases between. CDR3 DNA: TGTGCCAGCAGCTTAGCAGACGGAACCGGTGGCGGTCAGCCCCAGCATTTT. Its translation is CASSLADGTGGGQPQHF.

This chain joins TRBV5-6 and TRBJ1-5; D is perhaps TRBD1 (5 bases). V lost 0 bases and J 0 bases, leaving 10 bases between the germline ends. The CDR3 sequence is 16 residues long. CDR1 is SGHDT, CDR2 YYEEEE, per germline. CDR3 protein: CASSLAAGNSNQPQHF. The CDR3 DNA reads as TGTGCCAGCAGCTTGGCGGCAGGGAATAGCAATCAGCCCCAGCATTTT. Together with reference TRBV5-6 and TRBJ1-5, the CDR3 gives the full variable domain: DAGVTQSPTHLIKTRGQQVTLRCSPKSGHDTVSWYQQALGQGPQFIFQYYEEEERQRGNFPDRFSGHQFPNYSSELNVNALLLGDSALYLCASSLAAGNSNQPQHFGDGTRLSIL.

This sequence joins TRBV7-3 and TRBJ1-1, with D unresolved. CDR1 is SGHTA, CDR2 FQGTGA, per germline. The V and J ends lost 0 bases and 0 bases respectively, with 8 bases between them. The CDR3 totals 15 residues. The CDR3 DNA follows: TGTGCCAGCAGCTTAACCAGTGTTATGAACACTGAAGCTTTCTTT. This gives the protein CASSLTSVMNTEAFF.

This chain connects TRBV19 to TRBJ2-1; 9 bases match TRBD2. Germline CDR1 LNHDA, CDR2 SQIVND (reference sequence). The V and J ends lost 5 bases and 4 bases, in that order; junction bases with no gene match: 21. The CDR3 covers 20 residues. Here the CDR3 DNA reads TGTGCCAGTAGTTCCCCGCTCGGGACTAGCTGGGGGGTTGAATACAATGAGCAGTTCTTC. This encodes CASSSPLGTSWGVEYNEQFF. Based on the CDR3 plus reference TRBV19 and TRBJ2-1, the full variable domain is DGGITQSPKYLFRKEGQNVTLSCEQNLNHDAMYWYRQDPGQGLRLIYYSQIVNDFQKGDIAEGYSVSREKKESFPLTVTSAQKNPTAFYLCASSSPLGTSWGVEYNEQFFGPGTRLTVL.

The chain employs TRBV5-6 and TRBJ2-7; the D gene is possibly TRBD1 (5 bases). The germline V gene has CDR1 SGHDT and CDR2 YYEEEE. This CDR3 comprises 16 residues. Trimming cost V 4 bases and J 7 bases, with 24 bases left between them. The CDR3 reads CASSMIRQNSYQEQYF. CDR3 DNA sequence: TGTGCCAGCAGCATGATAAGACAGAACTCCTACCAGGAGCAGTACTTC.

This chain links TRBV29-1 with TRBJ2-5; 8 bases line up with TRBD1. The V gene's germline CDR1 is SQVTM and CDR2 ANQGSEA. V shed 7 bases, J shed 11 bases, and the junction held 18 bases outside the gene matches. This CDR3 spans 14 amino acids. CDR3 residues: CSAEGGAGGSGQYF. CDR3 in DNA: TGCAGCGCTGAGGGTGGGGCAGGGGGCTCAGGGCAGTACTTC.

The chain combines TRBV30 with TRBJ1-1; TRBD1 might be the D (6 bases). The CDR3 loop spans 13 amino acids. Germline CDR1 GTSNPN, CDR2 SVGIG (reference sequence). V was pared by 7 bases and J by 1 base, with 13 bases between. In DNA form, the CDR3 reads TGTGCCTTCCGTCCGGACAGGAACACTGAAGCTTTCTTT. This translates into CAFRPDRNTEAFF.

This clone was detected a few times. The genes are TRBV4-1 and TRBJ1-1; TRBD1 might be the D (5 bases). There are 15 residues in the CDR3. V was trimmed by 4 bases and J by 7 bases, leaving 19 bases between them. Germline-derived CDR1 and CDR2 are MGHRA and YSYEKL. The DNA of the CDR3 is TGCGCCAGCAGCCTCGTACGCGGGGGAGTGTTTGAAGCTTTCTTT. Its protein product is CASSLVRGGVFEAFF.

The rearrangement joins TRBV6-1 to TRBJ2-2, with 10 bases that match TRBD1. The CDR3 runs 15 residues. V gave up 4 bases and J gave up 6 bases; unmatched junction bases: 5. Germline-derived CDR1 and CDR2 are MNHNS and SASEGT. The CDR3 loop is CASSADRGAPGELFF. The CDR3 region has the DNA TGTGCCAGCAGTGCGGACAGGGGGGCACCCGGGGAGCTGTTTTTT.

This sequence joins TRBV19 and TRBJ1-1; D is possibly TRBD1 (6 bases). Trimming removed 2 bases at V and 0 bases at J, with 13 bases between. This CDR3 has 16 amino acids. CDR1 is LNHDA and CDR2 is SQIVND in the germline V gene (reference sequence). Here the CDR3 reads CASSILPGQMNTEAFF. CDR3 DNA: TGTGCCAGTAGTATACTGCCCGGACAGATGAACACTGAAGCTTTCTTT.

The rearrangement uses TRBV5-1 and TRBJ2-1, with 9 bases aligning to TRBD2. Germline V gives CDR1 SGHRS, CDR2 YFSETQ. After removal of 6 bases from V and 6 bases from J, the junction contained 4 bases not matched to a gene. The CDR3 extends over 13 amino acids. In DNA form, the CDR3 reads TGCGCCAGCAATAGCGGGAGTTTCAATGAGCAGTTCTTC. The encoded protein is CASNSGSFNEQFF.

This chain connects TRBV9 to TRBJ2-7, with 9 bases lining up with TRBD1. V shed 1 base and J 1 base; nucleotides not matched to a gene: 6. The V gene's germline CDR1 is SGDLS and CDR2 YYNGEE. The CDR3 has 16 amino acids. Written as DNA, the CDR3 is TGTGCCAGCAGCGTAAACTCCGGGACAGGGTCCTACGAGCAGTACTTC. This sequence encodes CASSVNSGTGSYEQYF.

CDR3 DNA sequence: TGTGCCAGCAGCGGTGGGTGGAGCTCACCCTACAATGAGCAGTTCTTC. This sequence encodes CASSGGWSSPYNEQFF. The chain carries TRBV5-6 and TRBJ2-1; no reliable D call. In germline, CDR1 is SGHDT, CDR2 YYEEEE. This CDR3 has 16 amino acids. V was pared by 4 bases and J by 2 bases, with 16 bases between.

The V call is TRBV11-2, the J call TRBJ1-6; D gene ambiguous. Trimming cost V 4 bases and J 9 bases, with 13 bases left between them. Germline V gene data show CDR1 as SGHAT and CDR2 as FQNNGV. CDR3 length equals 14 residues. As DNA, the CDR3 is TGTGCCAGCAGCTCTTCCGTTAGCGGTTCACCCCTCCACTTT. As protein: CASSSSVSGSPLHF.

The chain has TRBV6-6 and TRBJ2-3; possible D gene TRBD1, 6 bases. The CDR3 is 16 residues long. Germline V CDR1 and CDR2: MNHNY, SVGAGI (reference sequence). V was shortened by 5 bases and J by 2 bases, with 17 bases between the two germline ends. The CDR3, as DNA: TGTGCCAGCAGTACTTCAGGACAGACCTACACAGATACGCAGTATTTT. Amino acid sequence: CASSTSGQTYTDTQYF.

The V call is TRBV28, the J call TRBJ1-3, with D maybe TRBD1 (5 bases). CDR1 and CDR2 from the germline V gene are MDHEN and SYDVKM. The V and J ends lost 5 bases and 0 bases respectively, with 14 bases between them. This CDR3 contains 16 residues. The CDR3: CASSPPRQLSGNTIYF. The CDR3 DNA sequence: TGTGCCAGCAGTCCGCCGAGACAGCTCTCTGGAAACACCATATATTTT.

The chain couples TRBV25-1 to TRBJ2-1; 12 bases are shared with TRBD2. Germline V gene data show CDR1 as MGHDK and CDR2 as SYGVNS. V lost 6 bases, J lost 9 bases, and 6 bases stayed unmatched. CDR3 length equals 14 residues. The CDR3 spells CASRTSGRYGEQFF. The CDR3 nucleotides are TGTGCCAGCAGAACTAGCGGGAGGTACGGTGAGCAGTTCTTC.